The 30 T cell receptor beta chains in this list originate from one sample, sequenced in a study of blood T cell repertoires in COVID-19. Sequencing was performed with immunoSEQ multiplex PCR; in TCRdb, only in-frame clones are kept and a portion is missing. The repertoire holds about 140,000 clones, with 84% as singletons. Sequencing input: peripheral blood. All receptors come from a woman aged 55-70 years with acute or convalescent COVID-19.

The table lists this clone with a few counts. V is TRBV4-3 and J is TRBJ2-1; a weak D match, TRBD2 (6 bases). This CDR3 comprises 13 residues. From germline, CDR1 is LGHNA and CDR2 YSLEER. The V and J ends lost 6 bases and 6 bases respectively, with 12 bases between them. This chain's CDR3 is CASSHSGANEQFF. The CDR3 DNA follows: TGCGCCAGCAGTCATAGCGGAGCCAATGAGCAGTTCTTC.

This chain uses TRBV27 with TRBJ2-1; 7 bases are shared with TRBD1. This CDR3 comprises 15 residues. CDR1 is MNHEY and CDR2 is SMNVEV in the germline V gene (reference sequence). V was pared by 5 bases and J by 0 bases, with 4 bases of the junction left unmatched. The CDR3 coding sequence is TGTGCCAGCAGTCCGGACAGGAACTCCTACAATGAGCAGTTCTTC. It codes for CASSPDRNSYNEQFF.

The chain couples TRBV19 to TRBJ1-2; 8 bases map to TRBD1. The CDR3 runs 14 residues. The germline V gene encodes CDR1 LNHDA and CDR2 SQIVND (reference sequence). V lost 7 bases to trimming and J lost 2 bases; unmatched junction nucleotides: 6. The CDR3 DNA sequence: TGTGCCAGTAAACCTGACAGGGGAAACTATGGCTACACCTTC. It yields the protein CASKPDRGNYGYTF. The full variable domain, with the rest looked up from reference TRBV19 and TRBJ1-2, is DGGITQSPKYLFRKEGQNVTLSCEQNLNHDAMYWYRQDPGQGLRLIYYSQIVNDFQKGDIAEGYSVSREKKESFPLTVTSAQKNPTAFYLCASKPDRGNYGYTFGSGTRLTVV.

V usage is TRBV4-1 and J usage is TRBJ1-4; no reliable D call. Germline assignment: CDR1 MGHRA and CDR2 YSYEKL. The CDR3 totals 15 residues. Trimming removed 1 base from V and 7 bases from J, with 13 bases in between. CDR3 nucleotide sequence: TGCGCCAGCAGCCAAGCGGGTCACTCGGGTGAAAAACTGTTTTTT. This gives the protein CASSQAGHSGEKLFF.

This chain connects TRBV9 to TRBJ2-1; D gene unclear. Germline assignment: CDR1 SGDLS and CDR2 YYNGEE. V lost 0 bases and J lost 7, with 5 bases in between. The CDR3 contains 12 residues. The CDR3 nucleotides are TGTGCCAGCAGCGTAGGTGTAAATGAGCAGTTCTTC. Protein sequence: CASSVGVNEQFF.

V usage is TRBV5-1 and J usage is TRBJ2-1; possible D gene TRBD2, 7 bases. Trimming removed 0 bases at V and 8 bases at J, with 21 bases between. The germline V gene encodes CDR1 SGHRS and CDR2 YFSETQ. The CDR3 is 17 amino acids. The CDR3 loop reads CASSLVGGGSVYDEQFF. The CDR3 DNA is TGCGCCAGCAGCTTGGTGGGGGGCGGGAGTGTGTACGATGAGCAGTTCTTC.

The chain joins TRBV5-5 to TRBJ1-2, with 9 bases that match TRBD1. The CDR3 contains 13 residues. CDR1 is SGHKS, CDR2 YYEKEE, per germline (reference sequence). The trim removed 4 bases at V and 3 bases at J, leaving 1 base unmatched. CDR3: CASSGTGYYGYTF. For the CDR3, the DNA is TGTGCCAGCAGCGGGACAGGGTACTATGGCTACACCTTC.

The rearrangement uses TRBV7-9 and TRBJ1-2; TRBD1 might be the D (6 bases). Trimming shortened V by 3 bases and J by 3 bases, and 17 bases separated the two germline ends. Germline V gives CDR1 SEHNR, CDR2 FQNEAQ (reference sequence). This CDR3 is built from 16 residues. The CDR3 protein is CASSLPQGHRDYGYTF. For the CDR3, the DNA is TGTGCCAGCAGCTTGCCACAGGGCCATAGAGACTATGGCTACACCTTC. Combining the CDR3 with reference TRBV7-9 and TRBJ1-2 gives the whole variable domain DTGVSQNPRHKITKRGQNVTFRCDPISEHNRLYWYRQTLGQGPEFLTYFQNEAQLEKSRLLSDRFSAERPKGSFSTLEIQRTEQGDSAMYLCASSLPQGHRDYGYTFGSGTRLTVV.

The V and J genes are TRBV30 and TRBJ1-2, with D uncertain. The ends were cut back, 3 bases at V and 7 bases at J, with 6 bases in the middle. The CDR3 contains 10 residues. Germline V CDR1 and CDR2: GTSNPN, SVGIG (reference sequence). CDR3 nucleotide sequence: TGTGCCTGGAGACTAGTTGGCTACACCTTC. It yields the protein CAWRLVGYTF.

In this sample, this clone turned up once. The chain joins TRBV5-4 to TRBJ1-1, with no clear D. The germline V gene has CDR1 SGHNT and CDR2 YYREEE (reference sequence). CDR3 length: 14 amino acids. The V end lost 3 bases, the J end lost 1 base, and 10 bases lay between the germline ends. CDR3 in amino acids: CASSSREGNTEAFF. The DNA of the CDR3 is TGTGCCAGCAGCTCGAGGGAGGGGAACACTGAAGCTTTCTTT.

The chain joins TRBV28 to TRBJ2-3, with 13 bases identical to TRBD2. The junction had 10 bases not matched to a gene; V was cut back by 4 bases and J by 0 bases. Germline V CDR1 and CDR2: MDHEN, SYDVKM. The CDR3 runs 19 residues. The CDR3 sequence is CASSSLGQLAGGSTDTQYF. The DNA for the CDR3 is TGTGCCAGCAGTTCCTTAGGTCAACTAGCGGGAGGGAGCACAGATACGCAGTATTTT.

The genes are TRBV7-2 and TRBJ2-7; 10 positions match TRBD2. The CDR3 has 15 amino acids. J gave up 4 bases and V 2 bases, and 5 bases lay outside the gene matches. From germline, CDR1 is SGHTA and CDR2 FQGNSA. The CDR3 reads CASSLSSSGGYEQYF. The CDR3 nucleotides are TGTGCCAGCAGCTTATCGTCTAGCGGGGGTTACGAGCAGTACTTC.

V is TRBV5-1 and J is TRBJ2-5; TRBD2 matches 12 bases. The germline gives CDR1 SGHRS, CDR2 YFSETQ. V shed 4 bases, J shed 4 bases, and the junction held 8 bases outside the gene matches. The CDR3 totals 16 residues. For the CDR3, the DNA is TGCGCCAGCAGCCCCCGACTAGCGGGAGTTTCAGAGACCCAGTACTTC. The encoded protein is CASSPRLAGVSETQYF. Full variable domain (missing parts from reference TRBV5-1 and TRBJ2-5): KAGVTQTPRYLIKTRGQQVTLSCSPISGHRSVSWYQQTPGQGLQFLFEYFSETQRNKGNFPGRFSGRQFSNSRSEMNVSTLELGDSALYLCASSPRLAGVSETQYFGPGTRLLVL.

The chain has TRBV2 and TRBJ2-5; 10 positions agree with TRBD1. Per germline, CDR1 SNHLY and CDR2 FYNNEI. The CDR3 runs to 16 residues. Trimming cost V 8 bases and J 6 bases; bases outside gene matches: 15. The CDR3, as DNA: TGTGCCAGCGTCTTCGGGGGGACAGGGGTTTTTAAGACCCAGTACTTC. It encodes CASVFGGTGVFKTQYF.

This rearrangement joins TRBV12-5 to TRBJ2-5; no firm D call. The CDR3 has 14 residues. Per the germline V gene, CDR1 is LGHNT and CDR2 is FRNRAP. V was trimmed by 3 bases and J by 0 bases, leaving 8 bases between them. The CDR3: CASGLPTHQETQYF. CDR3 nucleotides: TGTGCTAGTGGTTTACCGACACACCAAGAGACCCAGTACTTC. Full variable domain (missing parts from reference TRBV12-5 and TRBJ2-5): DARVTQTPRHKVTEMGQEVTMRCQPILGHNTVFWYRQTMMQGLELLAYFRNRAPLDDSGMPKDRFSAEMPDATLATLKIQPSEPRDSAVYFCASGLPTHQETQYFGPGTRLLVL.

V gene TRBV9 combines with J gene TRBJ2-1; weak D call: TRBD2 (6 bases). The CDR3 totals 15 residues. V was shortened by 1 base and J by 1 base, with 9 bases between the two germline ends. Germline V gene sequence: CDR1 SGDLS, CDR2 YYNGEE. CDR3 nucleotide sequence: TGTGCCAGCAGCGTAACCGGAGGGTCCTACAATGAGCAGTTCTTC. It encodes CASSVTGGSYNEQFF.

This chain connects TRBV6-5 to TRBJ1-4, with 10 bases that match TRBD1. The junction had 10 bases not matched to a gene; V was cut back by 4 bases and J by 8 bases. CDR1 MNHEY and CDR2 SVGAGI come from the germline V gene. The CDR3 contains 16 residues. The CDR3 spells CASSFARQGAGEKLFF. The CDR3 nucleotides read TGTGCCAGCAGTTTCGCACGACAGGGGGCTGGCGAAAAACTGTTTTTT.

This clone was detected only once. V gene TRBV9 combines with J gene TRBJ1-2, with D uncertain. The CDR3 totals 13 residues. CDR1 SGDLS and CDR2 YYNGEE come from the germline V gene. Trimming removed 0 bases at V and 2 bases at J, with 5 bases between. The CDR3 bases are TGTGCCAGCAGCGTAGGCAGAAACTATGGCTACACCTTC. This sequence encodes CASSVGRNYGYTF.

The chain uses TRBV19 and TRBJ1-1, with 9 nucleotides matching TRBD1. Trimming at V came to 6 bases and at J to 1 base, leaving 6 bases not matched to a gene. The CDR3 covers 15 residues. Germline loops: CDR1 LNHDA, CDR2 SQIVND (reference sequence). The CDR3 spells CASRPMTGGNTEAFF. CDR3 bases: TGTGCCAGTAGGCCGATGACAGGGGGGAACACTGAAGCTTTCTTT.

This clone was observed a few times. CDR3 DNA sequence: TGTGCCAGCAGTTTATTGGTCGGCCAGGGGCCCCAGCATTTT. Protein sequence: CASSLLVGQGPQHF. The chain links TRBV28 to TRBJ1-5; maybe TRBD1 (5 bases). V dropped 1 base and J dropped 9 bases, with 13 bases sitting between them. Germline V CDR1 and CDR2: MDHEN, SYDVKM. The CDR3 spans 14 residues.

For the CDR3, the DNA is TGTGCCAGCCTGGGACTCCAACTCTACGAGCAGTACTTC. Its protein product is CASLGLQLYEQYF. This chain joins TRBV6-5 and TRBJ2-7, with a possible D match to TRBD2 (6 bases). V gave up 8 bases and J gave up 3 bases, with 14 bases separating them. CDR1 and CDR2 (germline): MNHEY, SVGAGI. The length of the CDR3 is 13 residues.

DNA of the CDR3: TGTGCCAGTAGAACCACTATCGGCCGGGACAGGGCTGTAGCTAACTATGGCTACACCTTC. Encoded protein: CASRTTIGRDRAVANYGYTF. The rearrangement links TRBV19 to TRBJ1-2; 9 nucleotides match TRBD1. CDR1 is LNHDA, CDR2 SQIVND, per germline (reference sequence). The V segment lost 6 bases and the J segment 0 bases; nucleotides outside the gene matches: 20. The CDR3 has 20 residues.

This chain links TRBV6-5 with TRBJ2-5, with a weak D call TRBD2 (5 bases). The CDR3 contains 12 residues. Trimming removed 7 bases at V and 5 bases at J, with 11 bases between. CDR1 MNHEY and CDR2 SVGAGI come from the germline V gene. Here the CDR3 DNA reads TGTGCCAGCAAGGACTCTTTGGAGACCCAGTACTTC. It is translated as CASKDSLETQYF.

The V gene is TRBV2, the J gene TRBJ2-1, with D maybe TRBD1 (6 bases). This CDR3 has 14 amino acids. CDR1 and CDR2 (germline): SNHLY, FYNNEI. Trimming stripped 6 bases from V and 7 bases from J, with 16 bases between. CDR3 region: CASRQGSSENEQFF. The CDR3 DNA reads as TGTGCCAGCAGACAGGGTAGTAGTGAGAATGAGCAGTTCTTC. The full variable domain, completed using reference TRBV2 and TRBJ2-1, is EPEVTQTPSHQVTQMGQEVILRCVPISNHLYFYWYRQILGQKVEFLVSFYNNEISEKSEIFDDQFSVERPDGSNFTLKIRSTKLEDSAMYFCASRQGSSENEQFFGPGTRLTVL.

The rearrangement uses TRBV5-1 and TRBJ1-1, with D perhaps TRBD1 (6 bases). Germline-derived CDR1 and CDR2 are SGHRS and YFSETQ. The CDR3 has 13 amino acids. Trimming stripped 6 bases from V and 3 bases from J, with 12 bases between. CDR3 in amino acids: CASTQGWDTEAFF. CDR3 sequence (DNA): TGCGCCAGCACCCAGGGGTGGGACACTGAAGCTTTCTTT.

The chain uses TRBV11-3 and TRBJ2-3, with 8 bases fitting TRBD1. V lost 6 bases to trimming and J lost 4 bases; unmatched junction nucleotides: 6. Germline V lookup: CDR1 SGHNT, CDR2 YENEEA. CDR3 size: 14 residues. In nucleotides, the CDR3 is TGTGCCAGCAGTACAGGGGGTCCGGCAGATACGCAGTATTTT. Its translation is CASSTGGPADTQYF.

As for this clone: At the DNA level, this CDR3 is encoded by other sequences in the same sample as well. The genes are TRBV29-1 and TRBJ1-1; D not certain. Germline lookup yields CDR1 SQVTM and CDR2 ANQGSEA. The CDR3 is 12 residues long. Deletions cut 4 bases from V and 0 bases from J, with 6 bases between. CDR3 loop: CSVGQLNTEAFF. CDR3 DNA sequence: TGCAGCGTTGGTCAGTTGAACACTGAAGCTTTCTTT.

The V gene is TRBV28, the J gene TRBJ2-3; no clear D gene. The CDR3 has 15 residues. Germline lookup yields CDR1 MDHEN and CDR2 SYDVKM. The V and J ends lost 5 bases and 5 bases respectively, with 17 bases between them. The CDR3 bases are TGTGCCAGCAGTCCGAGACTCCGCCTTGGAGATACGCAGTATTTT. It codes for CASSPRLRLGDTQYF.

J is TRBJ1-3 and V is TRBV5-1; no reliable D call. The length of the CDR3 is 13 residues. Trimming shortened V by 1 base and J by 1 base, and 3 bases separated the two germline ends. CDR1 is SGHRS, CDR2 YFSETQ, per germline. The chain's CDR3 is CASSLSSGNTIYF. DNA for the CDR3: TGCGCCAGCAGCTTGTCTTCTGGAAACACCATATATTTT.

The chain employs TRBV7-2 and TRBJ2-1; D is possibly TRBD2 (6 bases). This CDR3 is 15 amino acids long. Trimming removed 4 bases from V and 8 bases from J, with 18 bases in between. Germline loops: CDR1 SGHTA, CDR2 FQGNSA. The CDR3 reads CASSSEALAIDEQFF. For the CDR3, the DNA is TGTGCCAGCAGCTCAGAAGCCCTAGCGATAGATGAGCAGTTCTTC.